The T cell receptor (beta chain) under discussion was sequenced for a study of blood T cell repertoires in COVID-19 (dated by TCRdb to the early 2020s). Regarding the complete study: Samples covering the acute and convalescent phases of COVID-19 were provided by collaborators in the United States, Italy and Spain. The material from the prospective study consisted of cDNA or gDNA derived from T cells, B-cell-depleted T cells, or PBMCs. The dataset comprised deeply sampled blood TCRbeta repertoires from subjects exposed to, actively infected with, or recovered from COVID-19. A freely available public database, intended as a resource for researchers studying the immune response to SARS-CoV-2, is where the repertoires were released. Samples came from the ongoing ImmuneRACE study (first 160 participants) plus 1,254 subjects from 6 global collaborators. Sample metadata almost always included a de-identified subject ID, COVID-19 status, age in years and sex. Where available, HLA class I and class II types were obtained from metadata supplied by the sample provider rather than from assay-based typing.

Study-wide conclusions, independent of this receptor: Clinical and demographic metadata were provided uncurated, with the amount varying by source and participant.

The CDR3, from cysteine to phenylalanine, totals 16 residues. The retained sequence is limited to the CDR3, 48 bases, with the frame set at the first base. The germline V gene (reference sequence) sets CDR1 to PRHDT and CDR2 to FYEKMQ. Trimming removed 3 bases from V and 1 base from J; the gene matches leave 4 bases unexplained. This clone was picked up a small number of times. It has no known antigen specificity. Base qualities are not at hand, and no much larger clone is one base apart. TCRbeta CDR3 regions were amplified from genomic DNA by means of the immunoSEQ Assay, a bias-controlled multiplex PCR. Turning to the authors' computational methods: The number of nucleated cells in each sample was estimated by amplification of reference gene primers within the assay. Sequence reads were collapsed and filtered to measure the absolute abundance of every unique TCRbeta CDR3 rearrangement. Productive Simpson clonality was computed per sample as the square root of Simpson's diversity index over productive rearrangements. The table was pulled from immuneACCESS by TCRdb, which kept in-frame rearrangements only. Such tables lose some clones; where checked, under half of the loss comes from unresolved V genes, and the rest has no known cause. V and J calls plus clone size are reproduced from that table; the DNA served to infer D and trimming. The sample table lists roughly 200,000 clones, approximately 81% of them with a count of one. About 8% of the sample is in the top ten clones.

Whole blood was collected in K2EDTA tubes by collaborating institutions according to the institutions' own protocols. For TCRbeta analysis, collaborator samples were shipped as frozen whole blood, as isolated PBMCs, or as DNA extracted from either sample type. The TCR sequence derives from a woman of 80 years or more with acute or convalescent COVID-19. The chain is encoded by TRBV13 joined to TRBJ2-4, with 9 junctional bases fitting TRBD2. The sample consisted of peripheral blood. The DNA is as follows: TGTGCCAGCAGCTTGCGCGGGGGGGTCGCCAAAAACATTCAGTACTTC. The encoded protein is CASSLRGGVAKNIQYF.